The 27 T cell receptor beta chains reported below all come from one sample, sequenced in a study of blood T cell repertoires in COVID-19. Profiled with immunoSEQ multiplex PCR; TCRdb holds only in-frame clones, not every one. This table has some 380,000 clones, more than 75% appearing once. Sample: peripheral blood. The receptors were gathered from a human donor with acute or convalescent COVID-19. The donor label of this sample is uncertain.

The rearrangement links TRBV5-4 to TRBJ1-5; perhaps TRBD1 as D (5 bases). Germline-derived CDR1 and CDR2 are SGHNT and YYREEE (reference sequence). Trimming took 0 bases from V and 3 from J, leaving 10 bases between them. The CDR3 runs 15 residues. In DNA, the CDR3 is TGTGCCAGCAGCTTGGGAGGACACGACAATCAGCCCCAGCATTTT. Translation gives CASSLGGHDNQPQHF.

The chain employs TRBV6-5 and TRBJ2-7; no clear D gene. The CDR3 covers 14 residues. V dropped 4 bases and J dropped 2 bases, with 12 bases sitting between them. In germline, CDR1 is MNHEY, CDR2 SVGAGI. The chain's CDR3 is CASSSFDIAYEQYF. DNA for the CDR3: TGTGCCAGCAGTTCTTTCGACATCGCCTACGAGCAGTACTTC.

This chain uses TRBV19 with TRBJ1-3, with D hard to call. Germline V lookup: CDR1 LNHDA, CDR2 SQIVND (reference sequence). This CDR3 is built from 16 residues. Trimming took off 4 bases at V and 4 bases at J, with 17 bases between the two ends. The CDR3 DNA sequence: TGTGCCAGTAGTAAGAGCGGCCAACCGGGGGGAAACACCATATATTTT. Translation gives CASSKSGQPGGNTIYF. The full variable domain, its missing parts supplied by reference TRBV19 and TRBJ1-3, is DGGITQSPKYLFRKEGQNVTLSCEQNLNHDAMYWYRQDPGQGLRLIYYSQIVNDFQKGDIAEGYSVSREKKESFPLTVTSAQKNPTAFYLCASSKSGQPGGNTIYFGEGSWLTVV.

The genes are TRBV6-5 and TRBJ1-6; no clear D gene. V shed 5 bases and J shed 0 bases, with 8 bases lying between them. The CDR3 contains 15 residues. Per the germline V gene, CDR1 is MNHEY and CDR2 is SVGAGI. In DNA form, the CDR3 reads TGTGCCAGCAGTCAGAGGAGCTCCTATAATTCACCCCTCCACTTT. Amino acids: CASSQRSSYNSPLHF.

This clone was seen a few times. V is TRBV19 and J is TRBJ2-1; D remains unclear. The CDR3 totals 15 residues. CDR1 is LNHDA, CDR2 SQIVND, per germline (reference sequence). Between the trimmed V and J ends, which lost 1 base and 6 bases, there was a span of 13 bases. The CDR3 coding sequence is TGTGCCAGTAGTATAGGGTTGGCAACAGTCAATGAGCAGTTCTTC. Protein sequence: CASSIGLATVNEQFF.

The chain combines TRBV6-5 with TRBJ1-1, with TRBD1 matching over 8 bases. Germline V gene lookup returns CDR1 MNHEY and CDR2 SVGAGI. With 2 bases clipped from V and 10 bases from J, the junction kept 6 bases outside the gene matches. This CDR3 region has 13 residues. The DNA of the CDR3 is TGTGCCAGCAGTTACGCAGGGGGCCTGGTAGCTTTCTTT. Translating gives CASSYAGGLVAFF.

This chain connects TRBV5-1 to TRBJ1-3; 9 bases map to TRBD1. CDR1 and CDR2 (germline): SGHRS, YFSETQ. V was pared by 5 bases and J by 6 bases, with 3 bases of the junction left unmatched. CDR3 length equals 13 residues. The DNA of the CDR3 is TGCGCCAGCAGGGGACAGGGCCAAAACACCATATATTTT. Its translation: CASRGQGQNTIYF.

This clone was seen only a few times. The V gene is TRBV3-1 (or the pseudogene TRBV3-2), the J gene TRBJ2-5; possibly TRBD1 for D (6 bases). V was pared by 3 bases and J by 4 bases, with 21 bases between. CDR1 and CDR2 from the germline V gene are LGHDT and YNNKEL (reference sequence). The CDR3 is made up of 17 amino acids. The DNA of the CDR3 is TGTGCCAGCAGCCATTATGGTGGTCGGGACACACGAGAGACCCAGTACTTC. It specifies CASSHYGGRDTRETQYF.

The V call is TRBV4-1, the J call TRBJ2-1, with TRBD1 matching over 10 bases. This CDR3 is 15 amino acids long. J was trimmed by 4 bases and V by 1 base; bases with no gene match: 1. Germline V gives CDR1 MGHRA, CDR2 YSYEKL. CDR3 sequence (DNA): TGCGCCAGCAGCCAAGGACAGGGGGCGTACAATGAGCAGTTCTTC. Translating gives CASSQGQGAYNEQFF.

The chain combines TRBV19 with TRBJ1-1; the D gene is possibly TRBD1 (5 bases). In germline, CDR1 is LNHDA, CDR2 SQIVND (reference sequence). This CDR3 spans 15 amino acids. Deletions cut 4 bases from V and 2 bases from J, with 14 bases between. This CDR3 is CASSKAGTANTEAFF. In DNA form, the CDR3 reads TGTGCCAGTAGTAAGGCGGGGACGGCCAACACTGAAGCTTTCTTT.

The J gene is TRBJ2-1, the V gene TRBV9, with D unclear. This CDR3 spans 14 amino acids. V was trimmed by 0 bases and J by 5 bases, leaving 9 bases between them. Per the germline V gene, CDR1 is SGDLS and CDR2 is YYNGEE. For the CDR3, the DNA is TGTGCCAGCAGCGTAGACTACGTGGACAATGAGCAGTTCTTC. Amino acids: CASSVDYVDNEQFF.

The V call is TRBV6-2 or TRBV6-3, the J call TRBJ2-7; tentative D call: TRBD2 (6 bases). The V end lost 0 bases, the J end lost 1 base, and 19 bases lay between the germline ends. The CDR3 is 18 residues long. Germline V lookup: CDR1 MNHEY, CDR2 SVGEGT. CDR3 DNA sequence: TGTGCCAGCAGTTACTCGGGTGGGCGGGACCATAGGTCCTACGAGCAGTACTTC. Its protein is CASSYSGGRDHRSYEQYF.

The genes are TRBV4-2 and TRBJ2-3; D is uncertain. Germline V gives CDR1 LGHNA, CDR2 YNFKEQ. The CDR3 length is 17 residues. Trimming took off 0 bases at V and 4 bases at J, with 17 bases between the two ends. CDR3 nucleotide sequence: TGTGCCAGCAGCCAAGAGAGATCCCAGCGTGGTCCAGATACGCAGTATTTT. It translates to CASSQERSQRGPDTQYF.

The V gene is TRBV3-1 (or the pseudogene TRBV3-2), the J gene TRBJ1-5; TRBD1 aligns across 8 bases. The V and J ends lost 1 base and 5 bases, in that order; junction bases with no gene match: 4. There are 15 residues in the CDR3. Germline loops: CDR1 LGHDT, CDR2 YNNKEL (reference sequence). In DNA form, the CDR3 reads TGTGCCAGCAGCCAAGGGGACAGGAGGTATCAGCCCCAGCATTTT. Encoded protein: CASSQGDRRYQPQHF.

CDR3: CASSYSGQGMALHF. Written as DNA, the CDR3 is TGTGCCAGCAGTTACTCAGGCCAGGGAATGGCCCTCCACTTT. The gene calls are TRBV6-2 or TRBV6-3 and TRBJ1-6, with D possibly being TRBD1 (5 bases). The germline CDR1 and CDR2 sequences are MNHEY and SVGEGT. Trimming removed 0 bases from V and 14 bases from J, with 14 bases in between. The CDR3 is 14 residues long.

J is TRBJ1-4 and V is TRBV7-9, with D hard to call. Trimming shortened V by 11 bases and J by 6 bases, and 13 bases separated the two germline ends. Germline CDR1 SEHNR, CDR2 FQNEAQ (reference sequence). CDR3 size: 12 residues. CDR3 sequence: CASGHQDEKLFF. The CDR3 coding sequence is TGTGCCTCCGGTCACCAAGATGAAAAACTGTTTTTT.

This clone appeared a few times. The chain has TRBV6-5 and TRBJ2-3; 9 nucleotides match TRBD1. Germline CDR1 MNHEY, CDR2 SVGAGI. CDR3 size: 14 residues. The V segment lost 6 bases and the J segment 6 bases; nucleotides outside the gene matches: 7. The CDR3 DNA reads as TGTGCCAGCAGGGACAGACAGGGGGTGGATACGCAGTATTTT. This gives the protein CASRDRQGVDTQYF.

The chain joins TRBV3-1 (or the pseudogene TRBV3-2) to TRBJ2-1, with 14 bases aligning to TRBD2. The CDR3 length is 14 residues. V lost 4 bases and J lost 11; bases outside the gene matches: 4. Germline CDR1 LGHDT, CDR2 YNNKEL (reference sequence). In DNA form, the CDR3 reads TGTGCCAGCAGCCTTGGGACTAGCGGGAGCAAGCAGTTCTTC. It is translated as CASSLGTSGSKQFF.

This clone was observed once. V is TRBV5-4 and J is TRBJ1-6, with 10 bases fitting TRBD1. CDR3 length: 14 amino acids. Trimming cost V 5 bases and J 7 bases; bases outside gene matches: 3. Germline V gene sequence: CDR1 SGHNT, CDR2 YYREEE (reference sequence). DNA for the CDR3: TGTGCCAGCAGGGCGGACAGGGGGAATTCACCCCTCCACTTT. This codes for CASRADRGNSPLHF.

The chain carries TRBV10-2 and TRBJ1-6, with D unresolved. Germline V gene data show CDR1 as WSHSY and CDR2 as SAAADI. V lost 3 bases and J 0 bases, leaving 12 bases between the germline ends. CDR3 size: 17 residues. This CDR3 reads CASSDPPGSSYNSPLHF. DNA of the CDR3: TGCGCCAGCAGTGACCCGCCGGGGAGCTCCTATAATTCACCCCTCCACTTT.

The rearrangement links TRBV6-5 to TRBJ1-1; 7 bases align to TRBD1. In germline, CDR1 is MNHEY, CDR2 SVGAGI. V lost 6 bases, J lost 7 bases, and 14 bases stayed unmatched. CDR3 length: 15 residues. CDR3 sequence (DNA): TGTGCCAGCAGGGTCCGGGACAGCTTCCTCGGTGAAGCTTTCTTT. This codes for CASRVRDSFLGEAFF.

The chain has TRBV23-1 and TRBJ1-2, with 7 bases aligning to TRBD1. TRBV23-1 is an ORF; its function is uncertain. This CDR3 contains 20 residues. The V gene end was trimmed by 4 bases and the J gene end by 5 bases; junction bases not matched to a gene: 25. The CDR3 protein is CASSRRPLGVLYRGVYGYTF. The CDR3 DNA reads TGCGCCAGCAGTCGGCGACCGCTGGGGGTCCTATACAGGGGCGTATATGGCTACACCTTC.

This clone has a single count. The chain is built from TRBV28 and TRBJ1-2; a weak D match, TRBD1 (5 bases). This CDR3 is built from 13 residues. Germline assignment: CDR1 MDHEN and CDR2 SYDVKM. Trimming left V 2 bases short and J 4 bases short, with 8 bases between. DNA of the CDR3: TGTGCCAGCAGTTTAAGACAGCCCTATGGCTACACCTTC. It encodes CASSLRQPYGYTF.

This rearrangement joins TRBV15 to TRBJ1-6; D gene ambiguous. Germline lookup yields CDR1 LNHNV and CDR2 YYDKDF (reference sequence). The CDR3 covers 15 residues. With 2 bases removed from V and 9 bases from J, the gap between germline ends came to 14 bases. CDR3 region: CATSRLYRESSPLHF. CDR3 bases: TGTGCCACCAGCAGACTGTACAGAGAGAGTTCACCCCTCCACTTT.

This chain connects TRBV19 to TRBJ1-2; no clear D. The V and J ends lost 1 base and 2 bases respectively, with 11 bases between them. Germline V gene sequence: CDR1 LNHDA, CDR2 SQIVND (reference sequence). The CDR3 consists of 15 residues. The CDR3 here is CASSIAPAPNYGYTF. CDR3 nucleotide sequence: TGTGCCAGTAGTATAGCCCCAGCGCCGAACTATGGCTACACCTTC.

The V gene is TRBV2, the J gene TRBJ1-2, with 7 bases that match TRBD1. The CDR3 runs to 13 residues. Trimming removed 6 bases from V and 9 bases from J; junction bases left unmatched: 10. Germline V gene sequence: CDR1 SNHLY, CDR2 FYNNEI. The CDR3 region has the DNA TGTGCCAGCAGCCCACAGGGGTATTTGAGCTACACCTTC. Amino acid sequence: CASSPQGYLSYTF.

This clone was seen a handful of times. The V and J genes are TRBV10-3 and TRBJ1-6; no clear D. V lost 3 bases, J lost 3 bases, and 3 bases lay in between. Germline assignment: CDR1 ENHRY and CDR2 SYGVKD. The CDR3 is made up of 13 amino acids. DNA of the CDR3: TGTGCCATCAGTGACAGCTATAATTCACCCCTCCACTTT. Translating it yields CAISDSYNSPLHF.